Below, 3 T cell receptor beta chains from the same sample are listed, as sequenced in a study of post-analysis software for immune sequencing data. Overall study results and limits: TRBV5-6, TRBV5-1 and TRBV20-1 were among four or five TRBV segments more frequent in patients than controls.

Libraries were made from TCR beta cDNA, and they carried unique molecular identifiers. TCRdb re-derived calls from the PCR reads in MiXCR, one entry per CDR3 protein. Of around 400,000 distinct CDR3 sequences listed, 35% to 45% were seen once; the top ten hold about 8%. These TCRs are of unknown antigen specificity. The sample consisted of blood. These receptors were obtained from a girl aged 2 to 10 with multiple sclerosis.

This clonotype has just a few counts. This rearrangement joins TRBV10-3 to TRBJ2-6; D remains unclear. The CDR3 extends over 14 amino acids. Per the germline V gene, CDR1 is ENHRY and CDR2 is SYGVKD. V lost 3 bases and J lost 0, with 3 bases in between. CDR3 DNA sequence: TGTGCCATCAGTGATCCCTCTGGGGCCAACGTCCTGACTTTC. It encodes CAISDPSGANVLTF.

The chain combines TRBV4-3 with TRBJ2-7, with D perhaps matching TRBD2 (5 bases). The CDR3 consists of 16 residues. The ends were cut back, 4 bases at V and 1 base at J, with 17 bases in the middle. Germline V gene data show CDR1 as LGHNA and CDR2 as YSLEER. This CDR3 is CASSREIPSYSYEQYF. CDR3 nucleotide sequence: TGCGCCAGCAGCCGGGAGATTCCCTCTTATTCCTACGAGCAGTACTTC.

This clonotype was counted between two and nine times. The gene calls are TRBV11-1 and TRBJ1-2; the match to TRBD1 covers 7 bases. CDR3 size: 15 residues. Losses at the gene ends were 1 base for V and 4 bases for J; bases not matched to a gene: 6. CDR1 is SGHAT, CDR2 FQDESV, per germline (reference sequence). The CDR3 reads CASSLGDRERYGYTF. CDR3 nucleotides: TGTGCCAGCAGCTTAGGGGACAGAGAACGCTATGGCTACACCTTC.